These 13 T cell receptor beta chains were sequenced from one sample in a study of T cells expressing NK-cell markers (TCRdb year 2020). Receptors were amplified or captured by 5' RACE. For sequencing, an Illumina HiSeq 2000 was employed. Reads reprocessed by TCRdb are summarized as one entry per CDR3 protein sequence, and DNA is absent. The table for this sample shows about 460,000 distinct CDR3 sequences. Roughly 1.4% of the sample goes to the ten largest clones. The sample comprised blood T cells: a sorted CD56 or NKG2C T cell subset, CD4+ or CD8+ T cells, or bulk PBMC T cells (not recorded which). The receptor source for this set is a woman between 45 and 65 years old in good health. Donor details come from another sample of the same person, matched by shared clones.

The V gene is TRBV20-1, the J gene TRBJ2-1. The length of the CDR3 is 12 residues. Germline V gene lookup returns CDR1 DFQATT and CDR2 SNEGSKA (reference sequence). The CDR3: CSARAKWNEQFF.

V usage is TRBV4-1 and J usage is TRBJ2-1; absent DNA, TCRdb's TRBD1 call cannot be checked. Germline V lookup: CDR1 MGHRA, CDR2 YSYEKL. The length of the CDR3 is 18 residues. The CDR3 sequence is CASSQDQTGTGAYNEQFF.

The chain is built from TRBV27 and TRBJ1-4; the TCRdb D gene call, TRBD1, has no DNA to confirm it. The CDR3 is made up of 14 amino acids. The germline V gene has CDR1 MNHEY and CDR2 SMNVEV (reference sequence). CDR3 region: CASSYRGSYEKLFF.

This chain links TRBV29-1 with TRBJ1-1; absent DNA, TCRdb's TRBD1 call cannot be checked. CDR3 length: 13 residues. CDR1 and CDR2 from the germline V gene are SQVTM and ANQGSEA. The CDR3 sequence is CSVRKGAYTEAFF.

The chain uses TRBV3-1 and TRBJ2-7; TCRdb selects TRBD1, and the lack of DNA leaves this call unchecked. The CDR3 is 14 residues long. CDR1 and CDR2 from the germline V gene are LGHDT and YNNKEL (reference sequence). This CDR3 is CASSPGTVSYEQYF.

The genes are TRBV6-1 and TRBJ2-5. The CDR3 is made up of 15 amino acids. Germline V gene data show CDR1 as MNHNS and CDR2 as SASEGT. This chain's CDR3 is CASSEGGRVQETQYF.

V gene TRBV24-1 combines with J gene TRBJ1-2. Germline CDR1 reads KGHDR; CDR2 reads SFDVKD. The CDR3 is made up of 13 amino acids. The CDR3 sequence is CATSEPGLRGYTF.

This chain uses TRBV20-1 with TRBJ2-7; as DNA is missing, the TRBD1 call by TCRdb cannot be tested. This CDR3 is built from 14 residues. CDR1 is DFQATT and CDR2 is SNEGSKA in the germline V gene (reference sequence). The CDR3 is CSARDLGGGIEQYF.

The V call is TRBV10-3, the J call TRBJ2-5; the D gene TCRdb calls, TRBD1, cannot be checked with no DNA. Germline CDR1 and CDR2: ENHRY and SYGVKD. This CDR3 has 13 residues. CDR3 sequence reads: CAISWTAQETQYF.

The genes are TRBV20-1 and TRBJ2-1; TCRdb picks TRBD2, but there is no DNA to check that call. Per the germline V gene, CDR1 is DFQATT and CDR2 is SNEGSKA (reference sequence). The CDR3 extends over 19 amino acids. CDR3: CSARDSATSGRAKGNEQFF.

This chain links TRBV29-1 with TRBJ2-1; TCRdb reports TRBD2, a call that lacks DNA to check it against. The CDR3 contains 15 residues. CDR1 SQVTM and CDR2 ANQGSEA come from the germline V gene. CDR3 residues: CSVEDYSGPADEQFF.

The chain links TRBV7-9 to TRBJ2-1. CDR1 SEHNR and CDR2 FQNEAQ come from the germline V gene (reference sequence). This CDR3 spans 12 amino acids. The CDR3 here is CASSPRSNEQFF.

This chain joins TRBV15 and TRBJ2-5; TCRdb returns TRBD2, unconfirmable since there is no DNA. This CDR3 has 15 amino acids. Germline CDR1 and CDR2: LNHNV and YYDKDF (reference sequence). CDR3: CATSRGRALQETQYF.